This section outlines one T cell receptor (beta chain) sequence together with its context. The junction departs from the called germline gene at one end, perhaps through a read error. This entry comes from a study of Graves' ophthalmopathy and Graves' hyperthyroidism. Per germline, CDR1 SGHTA and CDR2 FQGNSA. The CDR3 is 15 residues long. Pregnancy or lactation, uncontrolled infections and other autoimmune diseases were grounds for excluding patients. RNA transcripts yielded amplified TCR beta CDR3 regions. A first-round RT-PCR used HTBI primers, followed by a second-round multiplex PCR. TCRdb re-derived calls from the multiplex PCR reads in MiXCR, one entry per CDR3 protein. The sample consists of some 1.1 million distinct CDR3 sequences, 35% to 40% of them appearing once.

This clonotype originated in an adult man with Graves' hyperthyroidism. Sequencing used peripheral blood or thyroid tissue (not recorded which). This sequence joins TRBV7-2 and TRBJ2-2; tentatively, D is TRBD1 or TRBD2 (6 bases each). DNA of the CDR3: TGTGCCAGCAGCTTCAGGGGCGGGGACACCGGGGGGCTGTTTTTT. Protein product: CASSFRGGDTGGLFF.